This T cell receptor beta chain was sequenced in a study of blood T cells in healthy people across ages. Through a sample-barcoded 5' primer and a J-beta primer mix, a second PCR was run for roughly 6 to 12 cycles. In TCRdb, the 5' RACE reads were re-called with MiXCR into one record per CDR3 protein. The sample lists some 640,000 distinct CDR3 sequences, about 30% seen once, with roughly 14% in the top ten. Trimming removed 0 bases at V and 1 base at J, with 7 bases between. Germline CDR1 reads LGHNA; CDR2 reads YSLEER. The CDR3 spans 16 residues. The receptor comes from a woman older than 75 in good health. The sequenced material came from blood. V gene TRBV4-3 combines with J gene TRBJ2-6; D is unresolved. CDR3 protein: CASSQEHISGANVLTF. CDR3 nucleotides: TGCGCCAGCAGCCAAGAGCACATATCTGGGGCCAACGTCCTGACTTTC.